The TCR beta chain under discussion was sequenced for a study of early T cells in non-severe SARS-CoV-2 infection (dated by TCRdb to about 2021). In terms of the full investigation: Because TCR sequencing relied on bulk RNA taken from unsorted whole blood, pairing of alpha and beta chains was not possible. Broad study findings and their caveats: Matching against VDJdb was skewed toward anti-spike CD8 responses, likely underestimated virus-specific expansions, and missed private and CD4 specificities.

A case-control design nested within a healthcare worker cohort in London, UK, was used, with weekly nasopharyngeal swab PCR tests and blood sampling performed. Healthcare workers were recruited between 23 and 31 March 2020, during the week of the UK lockdown, and were followed weekly for up to about 16 weeks. Receptor amplification or capture employed 5' RACE. Sequencing was performed on a NextSeq 500. To correct for sequencing error and PCR bias, the TCR library protocol tagged individual cDNA molecules with unique molecular identifiers. Both TCR alpha and beta chains were sequenced, and tight co-correlation was observed between alpha and beta sequence abundances in each sample. The published analysis was carried out like this. Decombinator V4 was used to annotate TCR sequences for V gene, J gene and CDR3. TCRs were defined as expanded if a significant change between any two time points was detected under a Poisson model with p below 0.0001. TCR abundances were normalised to the total number of TCRs sequenced per sample and expressed as counts per million. MAIT TCRs were defined by TRAV1-2 paired with TRAJ12, TRAJ20 or TRAJ33, and iNKT TCRs by TRAV10 paired with TRAJ18. VDJdb, accessed 1 November 2021, was searched for CMV, EBV and SARS-CoV-2 annotated TCRs, with TCRs annotated for multiple antigens excluded. The public reads were reanalyzed by TCRdb: fastp trimming at Q25, MiXCR alignment, in-frame beta chains only. Rows merge per CDR3 protein into single entries with the most common DNA and genes. The V and J calls were not made by the authors but by TCRdb's processing. In this sample the table shows some 52,000 distinct CDR3 sequences, approximately 8% of which occur a single time. The ten biggest clones cover approximately 8.8% of the sample.

Spanning cysteine to phenylalanine, the CDR3 consists of 15 amino acids. Just the 45-base CDR3 DNA is kept, in frame starting at base 1. The germline V gene (reference sequence) supplies CDR1 DFQATT and CDR2 SNEGSKA. V was cut back by 0 bases and J by 3 bases, leaving a gap of 14 bases between them. Concerning this clonotype itself: Its antigen has not been determined. Within one base of it there is no much larger clone, and no base qualities were kept.

The chain couples TRBV20-1 to TRBJ1-2, and perhaps TRBD1 as D gene, on 5 matching bases. The sample was whole blood. The sequence was obtained from an adult who was a healthcare worker with PCR-confirmed SARS-CoV-2 infection or an uninfected control (not recorded which). The CDR3 sequence is CSARDRLGRDYGYTF. The bases are TGCAGTGCTAGAGATCGCCTGGGACGGGACTATGGCTACACCTTC.